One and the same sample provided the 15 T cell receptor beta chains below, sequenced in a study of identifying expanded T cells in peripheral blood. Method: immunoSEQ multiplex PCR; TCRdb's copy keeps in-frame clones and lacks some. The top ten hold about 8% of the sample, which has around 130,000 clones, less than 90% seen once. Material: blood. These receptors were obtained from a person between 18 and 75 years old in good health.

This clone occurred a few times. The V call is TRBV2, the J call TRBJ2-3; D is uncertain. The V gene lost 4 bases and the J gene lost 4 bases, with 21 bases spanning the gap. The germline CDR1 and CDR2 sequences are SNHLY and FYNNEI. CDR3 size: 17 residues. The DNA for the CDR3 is TGTGCCAGCAGTGTCGCAGTTCTGATAGGTAGGGCAGATACGCAGTATTTT. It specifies CASSVAVLIGRADTQYF.

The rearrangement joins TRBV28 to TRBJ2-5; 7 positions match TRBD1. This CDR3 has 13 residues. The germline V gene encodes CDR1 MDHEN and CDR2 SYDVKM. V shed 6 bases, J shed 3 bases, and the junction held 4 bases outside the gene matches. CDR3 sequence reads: CASRPQGEETQYF. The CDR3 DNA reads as TGTGCCAGCAGACCCCAGGGGGAAGAGACCCAGTACTTC.

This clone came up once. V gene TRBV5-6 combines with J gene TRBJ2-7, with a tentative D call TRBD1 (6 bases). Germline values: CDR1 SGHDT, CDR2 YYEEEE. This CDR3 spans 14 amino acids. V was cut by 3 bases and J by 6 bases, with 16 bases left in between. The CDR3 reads CASSSRDKTLEQYF. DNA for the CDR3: TGTGCCAGCAGCTCCCGGGACAAAACCCTCGAGCAGTACTTC. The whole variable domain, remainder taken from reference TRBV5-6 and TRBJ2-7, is DAGVTQSPTHLIKTRGQQVTLRCSPKSGHDTVSWYQQALGQGPQFIFQYYEEEERQRGNFPDRFSGHQFPNYSSELNVNALLLGDSALYLCASSSRDKTLEQYFGPGTRLTVT.

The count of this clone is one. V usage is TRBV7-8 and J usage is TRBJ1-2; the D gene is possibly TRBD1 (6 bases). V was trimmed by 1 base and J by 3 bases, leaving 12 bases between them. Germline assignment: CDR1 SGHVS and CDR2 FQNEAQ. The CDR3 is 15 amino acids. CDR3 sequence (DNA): TGTGCCAGCAGCTTAGTCGGAGGGGGTGACTATGGCTACACCTTC. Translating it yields CASSLVGGGDYGYTF.

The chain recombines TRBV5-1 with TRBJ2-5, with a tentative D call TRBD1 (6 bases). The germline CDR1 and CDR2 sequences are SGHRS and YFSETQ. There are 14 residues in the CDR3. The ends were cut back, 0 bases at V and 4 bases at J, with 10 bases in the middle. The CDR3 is CASSLVLGGETQYF. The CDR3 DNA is TGCGCCAGCAGCTTGGTTCTAGGGGGAGAGACCCAGTACTTC.

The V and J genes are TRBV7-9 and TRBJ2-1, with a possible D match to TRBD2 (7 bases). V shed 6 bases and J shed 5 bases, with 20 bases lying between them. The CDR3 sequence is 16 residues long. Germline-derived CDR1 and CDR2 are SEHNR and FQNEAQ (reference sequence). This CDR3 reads CASSWGGPRAHNEQFF. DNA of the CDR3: TGTGCCAGCAGTTGGGGGGGCCCCCGCGCCCACAATGAGCAGTTCTTC. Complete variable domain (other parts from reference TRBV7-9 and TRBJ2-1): DTGVSQNPRHKITKRGQNVTFRCDPISEHNRLYWYRQTLGQGPEFLTYFQNEAQLEKSRLLSDRFSAERPKGSFSTLEIQRTEQGDSAMYLCASSWGGPRAHNEQFFGPGTRLTVL.

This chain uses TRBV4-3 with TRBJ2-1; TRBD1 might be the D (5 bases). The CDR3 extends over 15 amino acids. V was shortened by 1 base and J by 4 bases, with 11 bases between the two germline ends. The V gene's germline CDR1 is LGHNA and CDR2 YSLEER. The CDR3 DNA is TGCGCCAGCAGCCAAGCGGTGGGGCGATACAATGAGCAGTTCTTC. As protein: CASSQAVGRYNEQFF.

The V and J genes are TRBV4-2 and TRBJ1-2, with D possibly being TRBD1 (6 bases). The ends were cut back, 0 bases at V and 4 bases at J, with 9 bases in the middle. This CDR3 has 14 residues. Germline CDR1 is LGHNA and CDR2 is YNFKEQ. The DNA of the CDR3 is TGTGCCAGCAGCCAAGAAGGGGGGATCTATGGCTACACCTTC. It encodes CASSQEGGIYGYTF.

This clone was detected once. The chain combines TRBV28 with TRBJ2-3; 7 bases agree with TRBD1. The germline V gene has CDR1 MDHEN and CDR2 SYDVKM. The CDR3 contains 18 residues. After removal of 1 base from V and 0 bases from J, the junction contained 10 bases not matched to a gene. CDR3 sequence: CASSLLLLGDSSTDTQYF. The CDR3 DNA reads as TGTGCCAGCAGTTTATTACTCTTAGGGGACAGCAGCACAGATACGCAGTATTTT.

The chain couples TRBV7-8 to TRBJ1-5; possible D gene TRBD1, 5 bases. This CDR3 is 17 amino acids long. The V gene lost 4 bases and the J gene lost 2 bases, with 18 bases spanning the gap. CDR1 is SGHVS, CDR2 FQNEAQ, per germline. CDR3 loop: CASSSQLGRVGNQPQHF. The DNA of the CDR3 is TGTGCCAGCAGCTCCCAACTGGGCAGGGTCGGCAATCAGCCCCAGCATTTT. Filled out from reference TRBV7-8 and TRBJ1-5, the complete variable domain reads GAGVSQSPRYKVAKRGQDVALRCDPISGHVSLFWYQQALGQGPEFLTYFQNEAQLDKSGLPSDRFFAERPEGSVSTLKIQRTQQEDSAVYLCASSSQLGRVGNQPQHFGDGTRLSIL.

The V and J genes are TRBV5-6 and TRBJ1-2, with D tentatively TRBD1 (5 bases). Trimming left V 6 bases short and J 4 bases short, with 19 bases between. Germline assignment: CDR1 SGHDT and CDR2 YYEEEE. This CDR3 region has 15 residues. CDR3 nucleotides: TGTGCCAGCAAACGTGTTGGGTATCAGGGCTATGGCTACACCTTC. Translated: CASKRVGYQGYGYTF.

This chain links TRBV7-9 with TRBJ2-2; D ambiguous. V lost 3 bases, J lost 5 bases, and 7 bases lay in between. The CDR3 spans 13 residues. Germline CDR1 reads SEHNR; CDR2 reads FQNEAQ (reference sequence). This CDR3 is CASSLKSTGELFF. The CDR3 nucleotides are TGTGCCAGCAGCTTGAAGAGTACCGGGGAGCTGTTTTTT.

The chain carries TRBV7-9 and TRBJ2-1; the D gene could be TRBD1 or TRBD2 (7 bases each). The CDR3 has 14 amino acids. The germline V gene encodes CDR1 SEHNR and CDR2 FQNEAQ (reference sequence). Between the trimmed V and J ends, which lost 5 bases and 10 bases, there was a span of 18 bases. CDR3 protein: CASSAGEGAVEQFF. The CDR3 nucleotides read TGTGCCAGCAGCGCAGGGGAGGGGGCCGTAGAGCAGTTCTTC.

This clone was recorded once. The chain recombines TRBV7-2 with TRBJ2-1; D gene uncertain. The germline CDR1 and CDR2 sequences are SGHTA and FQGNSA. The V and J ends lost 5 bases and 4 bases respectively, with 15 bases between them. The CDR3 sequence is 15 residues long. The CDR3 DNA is TGTGCCAGCAGCGACTCTCCGTGGGGTTACAATGAGCAGTTCTTC. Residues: CASSDSPWGYNEQFF. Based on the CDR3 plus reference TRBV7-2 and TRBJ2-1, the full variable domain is GAGVSQSPSNKVTEKGKDVELRCDPISGHTALYWYRQSLGQGLEFLIYFQGNSAPDKSGLPSDRFSAERTGGSVSTLTIQRTQQEDSAVYLCASSDSPWGYNEQFFGPGTRLTVL.

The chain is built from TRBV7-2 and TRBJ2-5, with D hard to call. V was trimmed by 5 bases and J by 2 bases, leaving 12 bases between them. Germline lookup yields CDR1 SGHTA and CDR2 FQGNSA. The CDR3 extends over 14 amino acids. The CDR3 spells CASSLDPQQETQYF. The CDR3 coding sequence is TGTGCCAGCAGCCTCGATCCCCAACAAGAGACCCAGTACTTC.